This T cell receptor beta chain was sequenced during a study of response to subunit inactivated influenza vaccine. One entry per CDR3 protein, called by TCRdb with MiXCR from the RT-PCR reads. Of hundreds of thousands of distinct CDR3 sequences in the sample, about 11% were seen once. The same data also went into a second study, on T cells expressing NK-cell markers. That work adds: 5'RACE template switching with UMIs generated TCR beta cDNA. Each TCR beta repertoire originated in sorted T cells that were CD3+CD56+NKG2C+, CD3+CD56+NKG2C- or CD3+CD56-NKG2C+. Seven sequenced donors out of eight were HCMV-seropositive, one seronegative. Dominant NKG2C+ clonotypes accounted for 1.0-7.0% of CD8+ T cells in roughly 6 donors. Specificity for HCMV among expanded NKG2C+ T cell clones was not established.

This specimen was PBMCs from blood, taken on the day of vaccination. The receptor was derived from a man over 45 who received an inactivated influenza vaccine.

CDR3 in amino acids: CASSLLPSMFGLGYEQYF. The CDR3 region has the DNA TGTGCCAGCAGCTTACTCCCGAGCATGTTCGGTCTTGGGTACGAGCAGTACTTC. The chain couples TRBV11-1 to TRBJ2-7; no clear D gene. Trimming removed 2 bases from V and 4 bases from J, with 24 bases in between. The germline V gene encodes CDR1 SGHAT and CDR2 FQDESV (reference sequence). The CDR3 totals 18 residues.